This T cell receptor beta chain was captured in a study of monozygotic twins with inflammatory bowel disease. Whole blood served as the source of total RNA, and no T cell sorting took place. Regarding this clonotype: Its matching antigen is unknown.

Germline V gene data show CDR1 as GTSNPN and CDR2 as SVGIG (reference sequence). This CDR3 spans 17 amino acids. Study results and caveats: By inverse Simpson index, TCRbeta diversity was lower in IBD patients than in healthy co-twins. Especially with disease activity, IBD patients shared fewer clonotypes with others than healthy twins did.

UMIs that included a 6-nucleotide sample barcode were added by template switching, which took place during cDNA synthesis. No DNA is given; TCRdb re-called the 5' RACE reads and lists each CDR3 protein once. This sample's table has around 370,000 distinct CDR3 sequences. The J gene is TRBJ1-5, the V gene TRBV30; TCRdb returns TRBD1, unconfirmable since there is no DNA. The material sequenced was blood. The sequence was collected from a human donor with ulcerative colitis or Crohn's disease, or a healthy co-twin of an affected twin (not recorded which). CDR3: CAWSEKTGGVRNQPQHF.